Listed below are T cell receptor beta chains from one sample, sequenced in a study of cytomegalovirus exposure and HLA in healthy donors. TCRdb's copy holds only in-frame clones and misses some; the assay was immunoSEQ multiplex PCR. The table includes 150,000 to 200,000 clones, roughly 80% detected once. Material: PBMCs. The source is a woman aged 45-65 years in good health and CMV-seropositive. Both conserved end residues are part of each CDR3. The order of the fields is J gene, V gene, CDR3 protein.

J: TRBJ1-1; V: TRBV27; CDR3: CASSLEGPHTEAFF
J: TRBJ1-2; V: TRBV6-6; CDR3: CASSTGQGLGGYTF
J: TRBJ2-3; V: TRBV5-6; CDR3: CASSLVPLLGADTQYF
J: TRBJ2-7; V: TRBV7-2; CDR3: CASSLGPLAGAYEQYF
J: TRBJ1-1; V: TRBV14; CDR3: CASSRSGNTEAFF
J: TRBJ1-1; V: TRBV5-1; CDR3: CASSLGYGGGKMNTEAFF
J: TRBJ2-1; V: TRBV19; CDR3: CASSISRSTNEQFF
J: TRBJ2-5; V: TRBV7-9; CDR3: CASSFALETQYF
J: TRBJ2-1; V: TRBV4-3; CDR3: CASSQTRGAYNEQFF
J: .; V: TRBV10-2; CDR3: CASSSSGNYEQYF
J: TRBJ2-7; V: TRBV2; CDR3: CASSERAGSAYEQYF
J: TRBJ2-7; V: TRBV9; CDR3: CASSVEGTGRSEQYF
J: TRBJ2-3; V: TRBV5-5; CDR3: CASSFLAGSTDTQYF
J: TRBJ2-6; V: TRBV10-3; CDR3: CAISESGRDSGNVLTF
J: TRBJ1-5; V: TRBV15; CDR3: CATSRDRAGQPQHF
J: TRBJ2-4; V: TRBV4-1; CDR3: CASSRTPGQVGVMDIQYF
J: TRBJ2-5; V: TRBV7-7; CDR3: CASSLSLAGHQETQYF
J: TRBJ2-4; V: TRBV5-1; CDR3: CASSPAPGTSGFPGGENIQYF
J: TRBJ1-2; V: TRBV7-9; CDR3: CASSSTQGHGYTF
J: TRBJ2-1; V: TRBV7-8; CDR3: CASSLGGLYNEQFF
J: TRBJ1-2; V: TRBV19; CDR3: CASSSHGDNYGYTF
J: TRBJ2-5; V: TRBV28; CDR3: CASSSPGLAGQETQYF